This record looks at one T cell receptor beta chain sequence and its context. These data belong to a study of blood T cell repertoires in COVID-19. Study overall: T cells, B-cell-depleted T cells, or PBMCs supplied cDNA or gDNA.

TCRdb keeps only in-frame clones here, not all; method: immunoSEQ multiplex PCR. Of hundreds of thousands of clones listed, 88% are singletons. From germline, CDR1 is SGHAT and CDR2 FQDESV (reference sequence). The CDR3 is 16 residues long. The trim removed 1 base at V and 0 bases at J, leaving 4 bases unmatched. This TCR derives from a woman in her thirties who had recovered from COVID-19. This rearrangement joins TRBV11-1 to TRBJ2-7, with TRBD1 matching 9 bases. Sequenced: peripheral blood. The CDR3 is CASSLEWTGVSYEQYF. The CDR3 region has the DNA TGTGCCAGCAGCTTAGAGTGGACAGGGGTCTCCTACGAGCAGTACTTC.